Below, 2 T cell receptor beta chains from the same sample are listed, as sequenced in a study of response to subunit inactivated influenza vaccine. MiXCR, run by TCRdb on the RT-PCR reads, gives a single entry per CDR3 protein. The sample includes more than 400,000 distinct CDR3 sequences, more than 7% seen only once; the top ten take around 12%. Sequenced here: PBMCs from blood, sampled less than 30 months after vaccination. The receptor set was obtained from a man aged 50-75 years who received an inactivated influenza vaccine.

This rearrangement joins TRBV6-2 or TRBV6-3 to TRBJ1-5, with a tentative D call TRBD1 (5 bases). The CDR3 contains 14 residues. From germline, CDR1 is MNHEY and CDR2 SVGEGT. Trimming took 6 bases from V and 0 from J, leaving 9 bases between them. The CDR3 loop reads CASRGTFSNQPQHF. For the CDR3, the DNA is TGTGCCAGCAGAGGGACCTTTAGCAATCAGCCCCAGCATTTT.

The chain employs TRBV3-1 and TRBJ2-2; maybe TRBD1 (5 bases). Germline V gene data show CDR1 as LGHDT and CDR2 as YNNKEL (reference sequence). CDR3 length equals 15 residues. V dropped 4 bases and J dropped 4 bases, with 13 bases sitting between them. The CDR3 coding sequence is TGTGCCAGCAGCCCTATACAGGTTCCCACCGGGGAGCTGTTTTTT. This gives the protein CASSPIQVPTGELFF.